This T cell receptor (beta chain) was retrieved from a study of shared clonotypes between healthy human individuals. The overall study: Researchers assigned three CD4 naive, three CD4 memory, two CD8 naive and one CD8 memory plate to each donor.

Whole-study findings and limits: As a rule, naive subsets had a larger estimated richness than memory subsets.

This table comes from immunoSEQ multiplex PCR, and its TCRdb copy is limited to in-frame clones, with some not included. The profile shows millions of clones, 85% to 95% of them singletons. Comment on this clone: Its antigen is still unknown.

The CDR3 length is 15 residues. CDR1 and CDR2 from the germline V gene are SGHTA and FQGNSA. Trimming cost V 3 bases and J 4 bases; bases outside gene matches: 6. The chain recombines TRBV7-2 with TRBJ1-3, with 7 bases fitting TRBD1. The sequenced sample was naive CD4+ T cells from PBMCs. Subset noted: CD45RA+ positively selected. This clonotype was sampled from a young man in good health. Some clones in this sample may be carry-over from other donors' samples. The CDR3 is CASSLSRGLGNTIYF. CDR3 in DNA: TGTGCCAGCAGCTTGAGTAGGGGGCTGGGAAACACCATATATTTT.